The 18 T cell receptor beta chains in this list originate from one sample, sequenced in a study of blood T cell repertoires in COVID-19. TCRdb's table, derived via immunoSEQ multiplex PCR, lists solely in-frame clones and lacks some. The sample holds 150,000 or so clones, about four fifths seen once. The sample comprised PBMCs or T cells enriched from blood (not recorded which). Receptors originate from a man in his 60s who had recovered from COVID-19.

This rearrangement joins TRBV29-1 to TRBJ2-2; 9 positions agree with TRBD2. J lost 1 base, V lost 5 bases, and 2 bases had no gene match. In germline, CDR1 is SQVTM, CDR2 ANQGSEA. The CDR3 covers 14 residues. The CDR3 here is CSVQAGGNTGELFF. In DNA form, the CDR3 reads TGCAGCGTTCAAGCGGGGGGGAACACCGGGGAGCTGTTTTTT.

Written as DNA, the CDR3 is TGTGCCAGCAGTTGGGAATTCCGGGACAGAAACCCTAGCACAGATACGCAGTATTTT. Translation: CASSWEFRDRNPSTDTQYF. The chain has TRBV28 and TRBJ2-3; 7 bases fit TRBD1. The ends lost 4 bases at V and 0 bases at J; junction bases unmatched: 16. In germline, CDR1 is MDHEN, CDR2 SYDVKM. This CDR3 spans 19 amino acids.

The V call is TRBV12-3 or TRBV12-4, the J call TRBJ1-1, with D possibly being TRBD1 (5 bases). The length of the CDR3 is 13 residues. Trimming pared 8 bases from V and 0 bases from J, leaving 10 bases between. The DNA of the CDR3 is TGTGCCAGCTCCAGGGAACTGAACACTGAAGCTTTCTTT. Encoded protein: CASSRELNTEAFF.

V gene TRBV7-2 combines with J gene TRBJ2-7; tentatively, D is TRBD2 (6 bases). The CDR3 length is 15 residues. Per the germline V gene, CDR1 is SGHTA and CDR2 is FQGNSA. With 5 bases removed from V and 3 bases from J, the gap between germline ends came to 17 bases. CDR3 sequence (DNA): TGTGCCAGCAGCCCTATTAGGGACTGGAACTACGAGCAGTACTTC. Translating gives CASSPIRDWNYEQYF.

The V gene is TRBV2, the J gene TRBJ1-4; D call uncertain. Germline V gene data show CDR1 as SNHLY and CDR2 as FYNNEI. The CDR3 has 15 residues. With 5 bases removed from V and 3 bases from J, the gap between germline ends came to 13 bases. The CDR3 DNA follows: TGTGCCAGCAGTATACAGCCGTCGGCTAATGAAAAACTGTTTTTT. As protein: CASSIQPSANEKLFF.

This clone was counted many times. The rearrangement links TRBV7-8 to TRBJ1-5; D not certain. V was cut by 1 base and J by 6 bases, with 7 bases left in between. There are 13 residues in the CDR3. The germline gives CDR1 SGHVS, CDR2 FQNEAQ. The CDR3 region has the DNA TGTGCCAGCAGCTTAGTTGAGGGTCAGCCCCAGCATTTT. Amino acids: CASSLVEGQPQHF.

This sequence joins TRBV7-6 and TRBJ2-7; 14 bases align to TRBD2. Germline CDR1 SGHVS, CDR2 FNYEAQ. The trim removed 4 bases at V and 4 bases at J, leaving 6 bases unmatched. This CDR3 contains 16 residues. CDR3 loop: CASSSGTSGGPYEQYF. The CDR3 nucleotides are TGTGCCAGCAGCTCGGGGACTAGCGGGGGCCCGTACGAGCAGTACTTC.

The chain carries TRBV2 and TRBJ2-1, with 11 bases that match TRBD2. CDR1 and CDR2 from the germline V gene are SNHLY and FYNNEI. The CDR3 consists of 16 residues. V dropped 6 bases and J dropped 2; count of bases not matched to a gene: 6. In DNA, the CDR3 is TGTGCCAGCAGACGCGGGACTAGCGGTACCTACAATGAGCAGTTCTTC. It codes for CASRRGTSGTYNEQFF.

V gene TRBV5-5 combines with J gene TRBJ2-3; unclear D gene. Germline loops: CDR1 SGHKS, CDR2 YYEKEE (reference sequence). Trimming stripped 0 bases from V and 4 bases from J, with 9 bases between. The CDR3 is made up of 14 amino acids. The DNA of the CDR3 is TGTGCCAGCAGCTTGGGACCGGGTGCAGATACGCAGTATTTT. This sequence encodes CASSLGPGADTQYF.

CDR3 bases: TGTGCCAGCAGCCTTAGGACAGGATATTCACCCCTCCACTTT. Residues: CASSLRTGYSPLHF. The genes are TRBV3-1 (or the pseudogene TRBV3-2) and TRBJ1-6; the match to TRBD1 covers 7 bases. V lost 4 bases, J lost 8 bases, and 5 bases stayed unmatched. There are 14 residues in the CDR3. CDR1 LGHDT and CDR2 YNNKEL come from the germline V gene (reference sequence).

A word on this clone: Within the sample, other DNA sequences also encode this same CDR3. This chain uses TRBV9 with TRBJ1-6; D remains ambiguous. This CDR3 contains 14 residues. Per the germline V gene, CDR1 is SGDLS and CDR2 is YYNGEE. The ends were cut back, 0 bases at V and 7 bases at J, with 8 bases in the middle. CDR3 region: CASSVDTRNSPLHF. In DNA form, the CDR3 reads TGTGCCAGCAGCGTAGACACCAGGAATTCACCCCTCCACTTT.

V gene TRBV2 combines with J gene TRBJ1-2, with D unresolved. The CDR3 runs 12 residues. The germline V gene encodes CDR1 SNHLY and CDR2 FYNNEI. With 11 bases removed from V and 4 bases from J, the gap between germline ends came to 14 bases. CDR3 sequence (DNA): TGTGCCGCGATCGCAGGTCTCTATGGCTACACCTTC. This codes for CAAIAGLYGYTF.

On this clone itself: One junction end disagrees with the germline gene, perhaps due to a read error. V and J are TRBV5-1 and TRBJ2-7, with TRBD1 identical over 7 bases. There are 14 residues in the CDR3. CDR1 SGHRS and CDR2 YFSETQ come from the germline V gene. Written as DNA, the CDR3 is TGCGCCAGCAGAGGACAGGAGCACTCCTACGAGCGGTACTTC. Protein sequence: CASRGQEHSYERYF.

This rearrangement joins TRBV6-5 to TRBJ2-7; TRBD1 might be the D (5 bases). The CDR3 runs to 13 residues. Trimming stripped 5 bases from V and 5 bases from J, with 13 bases between. The V gene's germline CDR1 is MNHEY and CDR2 SVGAGI. This CDR3 is CASSPRQWDEQYF. Written as DNA, the CDR3 is TGTGCCAGCAGTCCTAGACAGTGGGACGAGCAGTACTTC.

This CDR3 reads CASSLGATGAFF. The CDR3 DNA reads TGTGCCAGCAGTCTTGGTGCTACGGGGGCTTTCTTT. The chain carries TRBV12-3 or TRBV12-4 and TRBJ1-1; no clear D. The CDR3 extends over 12 amino acids. Trimming took 5 bases from V and 11 from J, leaving 15 bases between them.

The chain employs TRBV18 and TRBJ2-1; 7 nucleotides match TRBD1. Germline V gene lookup returns CDR1 KGHSH and CDR2 LQKENI. Trimming cost V 3 bases and J 8 bases; bases outside gene matches: 22. This CDR3 is built from 19 residues. This chain's CDR3 is CASSPNGKITGVPAYEQFF. The DNA of the CDR3 is TGTGCCAGCTCACCCAATGGTAAAATAACAGGGGTTCCAGCGTATGAGCAGTTCTTC.

The chain combines TRBV19 with TRBJ1-1; D is possibly TRBD1 (5 bases). CDR3 length: 14 residues. V lost 3 bases and J lost 5, with 13 bases in between. Germline assignment: CDR1 LNHDA and CDR2 SQIVND (reference sequence). The CDR3: CASSIPGMSTEAFF. Here the CDR3 DNA reads TGTGCCAGTAGTATCCCAGGGATGAGTACTGAAGCTTTCTTT.

The J gene is TRBJ1-4, the V gene TRBV7-9; the match to TRBD1 covers 9 bases. Germline CDR1 reads SEHNR; CDR2 reads FQNEAQ (reference sequence). V was pared by 4 bases and J by 3 bases, with 3 bases of the junction left unmatched. The CDR3 consists of 15 residues. The DNA of the CDR3 is TGTGCCAGCAGCTCTACAGGGGGCCCTAATGAAAAACTGTTTTTT. Translated: CASSSTGGPNEKLFF.